This section outlines one T cell receptor beta chain sequence together with its context. What it recognizes is unknown. At the Johns Hopkins FTIC core, DNA taken from cultured CD4+ T cells was sequenced by way of the Oncomine TCR Beta short-read assay. Genomic DNA was isolated from cultured CD4+ T cells. MiXCR, run by TCRdb on the PCR reads, gives a single entry per CDR3 protein. This table has fewer than 9,000 distinct CDR3 sequences, about 32% appearing once. This sample was included in a study of vaccination and CD4 T cells after COVID-19. Study-wide context: Six males and four females, two Hispanic, made up the convalescents.

This sample's treatment: roughly 10-day PBMC culture with coronavirus spike peptide pools or control peptides (ViraFEST assay). Before the COVID-19 pandemic (2011-2018), CD4+ T cells were obtained from the unexposed donor. First, ViraFEST expanded antigen-specific T cells with peptide pools, and next it sequenced the TCRs. Germline values: CDR1 DFQATT, CDR2 SNEGSKA (reference sequence). This CDR3 has 11 residues. V lost 6 bases and J lost 5; bases outside the gene matches: 4. The chain employs TRBV20-1 and TRBJ2-7; TRBD1 aligns across 7 bases. The specimen sequenced was CD4+ T cells from blood, cultured in vitro. The TCR comes from a human donor in good health. The CDR3 sequence is CSATTGDEQYF. The CDR3 DNA reads TGCAGTGCGACAACAGGGGACGAGCAGTACTTC.